This T cell receptor beta chain came from a study of T cell responses to AZD1222 COVID-19 vaccine (dated by TCRdb to about 2021). Describing the broader study: TCR sequencing covered some 250 trial participants: 200 to 220 given two doses of AZD1222 and 26 given two doses of MenACWY control vaccine. Enrollment into the trials was organized by age into subgroups of 18-55, 56-69 and 70-plus years, and those subgroups contained roughly 150, 30 and 60 TCR-sequenced participants, respectively.

The time point label for this specimen denotes: about 28 days (+/-7) after the second vaccine dose. AZD1222 recipients with second doses at about 4 weeks or about 12 weeks were pooled, because spike-specific TCR depth and breadth did not differ between schedules. Samples from vaccinated people were obtained from the UK trials COV001 and COV002, which included a single-blind randomized controlled phase 2/3 trial of AZD1222 (ChAdOx1 nCoV-19) in healthy adults. For TCRbeta chain sequencing, PBMC samples were collected from trial participants at day 0 and at day 28 after the second dose. Worth noting for this clone: There is no known antigen for this receptor. No much larger clone is present one base from it, and per-base qualities are unavailable.

The CDR3 regions of human TCRbeta chains were analyzed by immunosequencing. Per the authors' processing: Repertoire TCRs were matched against a reference library of SARS-CoV-2-specific TCRs generated with the MIRA antigen-specificity platform. Breadth was defined as the fraction of unique TCRs that were SARS-CoV-2-associated, and depth was defined as the fraction of total T cells that were SARS-CoV-2-associated. Using the MIRA data, each spike-specific TCR was assigned both to the spike region to which the TCR was reactive and to a CD4 or CD8 class. Log10-transformed breadth and depth values were compared by one-way ANOVA with Sidak's multiple comparisons tests. TCRdb obtained this table from immuneACCESS and retained in-frame rearrangements with V and J assigned. These tables miss some clones; where compared with another copy, unresolved V genes account for less than half of the shortfall, and the remainder is unexplained. V and J calls and clone size are given by that table; D and trimming were obtained from the DNA. This sample comprises some 86,000 clones, about nine tenths of them detected only once. About 7.1% of the sample belongs to the ten largest clones.

Overall study results and their limits: Conclusions about previously exposed vaccinees were limited because only a handful of AZD1222 recipients were SARS-CoV-2 seropositive at baseline. Most participants were white British and females outnumbered males, and the authors suggested that clonal diversity may have been underestimated. Because no samples from the day 14 peak response were available, repertoires could be characterized only after the peak T cell response. Reportedly, almost half of the unique spike-specific TCRs recognized epitopes lying outside the regions that are mutated in the B.1.351 and B.1.1.7 variants. Spike-specific TCR breadth and depth rose significantly after two AZD1222 doses compared with day 0 and with MenACWY recipients. In the small 56-69-year group, the increase in depth fell short of significance, most likely because of low power. CD4 TCRs associated with the vaccine covered the entire spike protein, and the dominant responses were in regions 160-218 and 743-854.

V sheds 6 bases and J sheds 1 base, leaving 16 bases between their ends. CDR1 is given as SGHVS and CDR2 as FQNEAQ, both from the germline V gene. Measured from the cysteine to the phenylalanine, the CDR3 is 16 residues long. The retained sequence is limited to the CDR3, 48 bases, with the frame set at the first base. Material: peripheral blood, obtained 28 days after the second AZD1222 dose. The chain links TRBV7-8 with TRBJ1-3, with the D gene not clear enough to name. The TCR originated in an adult who received the AZD1222 COVID-19 vaccine. The CDR3 region has the sequence CASSSEVYGSGNTIYF. The DNA is as follows: TGTGCCAGCAGTTCGGAGGTCTATGGGTCTGGAAACACCATATATTTT. Joined to the reference TRBV7-8 and TRBJ1-3 proteins, this CDR3 gives the full variable domain: GAGVSQSPRYKVAKRGQDVALRCDPISGHVSLFWYQQALGQGPEFLTYFQNEAQLDKSGLPSDRFFAERPEGSVSTLKIQRTQQEDSAVYLCASSSEVYGSGNTIYFGEGSWLTVV.